This T cell receptor beta chain was recovered during a study of OX40 agonist ivuxolimab in advanced cancers. At the level of the whole study: Ivuxolimab was a fully human IgG2 agonistic monoclonal antibody targeting the costimulatory receptor OX40 (CD134). Intravenous ivuxolimab was administered to patients every 2 weeks at six dose levels: 0.01, 0.1, 0.3, 1.5, 3 and 10 mg/kg. Among the approximately 50 dose-escalation patients, about 19 had hepatocellular carcinoma, 15 melanoma, 9 renal cell carcinoma and 9 head and neck cancer. A male proportion of around 81% and a mean age of around 60 years, ranging from about 23 to 90, were recorded for the dose-escalation cohort. Prior anti-PD-1, anti-PD-L1 or anti-CTLA-4 therapy was permitted, and checkpoint inhibitors had been received by more than 35% of dose-escalation patients. Partial responses occurred in three dose-escalation patients: two with cutaneous melanoma and one with hepatocellular carcinoma. Peripheral TCRbeta sequencing was intended to test whether TCR sequence diversity was altered and clonal T-cell expansion was caused by ivuxolimab. The paper reports the monotherapy dose-escalation portion (N of about 51 patients) of the phase I ivuxolimab trial.

Genomic DNA was extracted from sorted cells for sequencing of the TCRbeta CDR3 region. The immunoSEQ Assay was used for sequencing of TCRbeta CDR3 regions. As stored in TCRdb, this immuneACCESS dataset retains in-frame rearrangements with V and J assigned. A fraction of the clones does not appear; measured against another copy, unresolved V genes explain less than half of the discrepancy, and the remainder lacks a known reason. This sample holds over 50,000 clones; about 91% were observed only once. The ten biggest clones cover under 20% of the sample. Patients with a history of autoimmune disease or receiving systemic immunosuppression were excluded from the trial. In every dose cohort, peripheral blood was drawn for TCR sequencing at baseline, cycle 4 day 1, and cycle 7 day 1. The samples were drawn from a first-in-human, open-label, multicenter phase I dose-escalation trial of ivuxolimab. Adults with locally advanced or metastatic melanoma, renal cell, hepatocellular, or head and neck squamous cell carcinoma were enrolled in the trial. Before TCR sequencing, CD4+ T cells and CD8+ T cells from peripheral blood were sorted into separate populations.

Spanning cysteine to phenylalanine, the CDR3 consists of 15 amino acids. Of all the DNA, just the CDR3 is kept, 45 bases in frame from base 1. CDR1 and CDR2 were assigned from the germline V gene (reference sequence) as MNHEY and SMNVEV. Trimming takes 5 bases off V and 2 bases off J; junction bases not matched to a gene: 8. Of note for this clone: This clone's antigen is unknown. Qualities for individual bases were not recorded, and no much larger clone is one base off.

Points the paper makes about the study in general: In the 0.1-3.0 mg/kg groups, partial responders had among the lowest normalized peripheral clonal expansion, particularly in CD8+ T cells. At doses of 0.1 to 3.0 mg/kg, clonal expansion of both CD4+ and CD8+ T cells in blood was seen between baseline and week 6. Low levels of normalized T-cell clonal expansion were also shown by some nonresponding patients. After ivuxolimab, more expanded clones were found on average in CD8+ T cells than in CD4+ T cells. The antigen specificity of the clonally expanded peripheral T cells was not determined.

The chain joins TRBV27 to TRBJ2-7, with 8 bases in between that match TRBD1. The sample was CD4+ or CD8+ T cells sorted from blood, taken in a trial of the OX40 agonist ivuxolimab. This clonotype was sampled from an adult with an advanced solid tumor such as melanoma, head and neck, liver or kidney cancer. CDR3 sequence: CASSNQGALTYEQYF. The nucleotides are TGTGCCAGCAGTAACCAGGGGGCCTTGACCTACGAGCAGTACTTC.